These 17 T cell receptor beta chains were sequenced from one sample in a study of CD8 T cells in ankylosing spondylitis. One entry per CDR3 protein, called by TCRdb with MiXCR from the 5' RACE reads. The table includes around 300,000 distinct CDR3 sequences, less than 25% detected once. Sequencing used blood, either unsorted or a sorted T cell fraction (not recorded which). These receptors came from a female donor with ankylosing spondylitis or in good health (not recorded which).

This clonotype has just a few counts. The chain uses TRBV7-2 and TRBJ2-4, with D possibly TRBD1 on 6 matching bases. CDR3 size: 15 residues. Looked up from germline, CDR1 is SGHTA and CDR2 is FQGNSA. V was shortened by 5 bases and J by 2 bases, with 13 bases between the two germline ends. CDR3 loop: CASSRDRDTKNIQYF. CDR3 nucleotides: TGTGCCAGCAGCCGCGACCGGGACACCAAAAACATTCAGTACTTC.

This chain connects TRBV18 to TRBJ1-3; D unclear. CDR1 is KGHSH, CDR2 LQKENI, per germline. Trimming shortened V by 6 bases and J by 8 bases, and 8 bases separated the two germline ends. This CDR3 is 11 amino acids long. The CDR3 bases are TGTGCCAGCTCGACGGCGGACACCATATATTTT. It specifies CASSTADTIYF.

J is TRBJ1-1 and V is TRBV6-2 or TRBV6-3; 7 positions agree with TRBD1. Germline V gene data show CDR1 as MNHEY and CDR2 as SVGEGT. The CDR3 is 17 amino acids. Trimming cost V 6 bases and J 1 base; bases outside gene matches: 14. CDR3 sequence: CASSDRRTGNSNTEAFF. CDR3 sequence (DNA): TGTGCCAGCAGCGACAGACGGACAGGAAATTCGAACACTGAAGCTTTCTTT.

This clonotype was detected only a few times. The CDR3 loop is CSVGAGQGTGANVLTF. CDR3 sequence (DNA): TGCAGCGTTGGGGCCGGACAGGGGACTGGGGCCAACGTCCTGACTTTC. V and J are TRBV29-1 and TRBJ2-6; TRBD1 agrees at 9 bases. V dropped 4 bases and J dropped 2; count of bases not matched to a gene: 6. CDR3 size: 16 residues. Germline lookup yields CDR1 SQVTM and CDR2 ANQGSEA.

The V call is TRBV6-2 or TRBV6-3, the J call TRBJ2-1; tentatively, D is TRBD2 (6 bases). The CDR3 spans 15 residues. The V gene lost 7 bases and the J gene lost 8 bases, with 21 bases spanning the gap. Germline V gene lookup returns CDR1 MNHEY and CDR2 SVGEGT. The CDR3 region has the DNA TGTGCCAGCACCAGACTAGTGCCGGCCAATGATGAGCAGTTCTTC. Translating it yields CASTRLVPANDEQFF.

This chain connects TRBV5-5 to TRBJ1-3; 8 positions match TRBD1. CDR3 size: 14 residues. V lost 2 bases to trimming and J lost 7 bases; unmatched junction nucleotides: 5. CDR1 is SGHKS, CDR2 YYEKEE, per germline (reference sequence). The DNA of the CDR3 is TGTGCCAGCAGCTTCCCAGGGGGCAAGAACACCATATATTTT. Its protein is CASSFPGGKNTIYF. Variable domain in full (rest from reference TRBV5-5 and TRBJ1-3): DAGVTQSPTHLIKTRGQQVTLRCSPISGHKSVSWYQQVLGQGPQFIFQYYEKEERGRGNFPDRFSARQFPNYSSELNVNALLLGDSALYLCASSFPGGKNTIYFGEGSWLTVV.

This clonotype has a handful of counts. The DNA of the CDR3 is TGTGCCAGCAGTTTATGGACCAGGGGCAACTATGGCTACACCTTC. It yields the protein CASSLWTRGNYGYTF. This sequence joins TRBV28 and TRBJ1-2, with D possibly being TRBD1 (6 bases). In germline, CDR1 is MDHEN, CDR2 SYDVKM. V was pared by 0 bases and J by 2 bases, with 10 bases between. This CDR3 region has 15 residues.

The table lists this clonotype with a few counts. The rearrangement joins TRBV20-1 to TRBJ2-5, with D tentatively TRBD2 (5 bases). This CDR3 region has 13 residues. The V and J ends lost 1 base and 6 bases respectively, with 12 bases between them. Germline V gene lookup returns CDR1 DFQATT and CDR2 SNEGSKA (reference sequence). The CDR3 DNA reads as TGCAGTGCTAGAGTCCCAGGACTTAAGACCCAGTACTTC. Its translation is CSARVPGLKTQYF.

The CDR3 reads CATSSGWAPGTDTQYF. DNA for the CDR3: TGTGCCACCAGCTCCGGATGGGCTCCAGGCACAGATACGCAGTATTTT. The chain recombines TRBV24-1 with TRBJ2-3; D unclear. Germline assignment: CDR1 KGHDR and CDR2 SFDVKD. The CDR3 totals 16 residues. The ends were cut back, 7 bases at V and 1 base at J, with 17 bases in the middle.

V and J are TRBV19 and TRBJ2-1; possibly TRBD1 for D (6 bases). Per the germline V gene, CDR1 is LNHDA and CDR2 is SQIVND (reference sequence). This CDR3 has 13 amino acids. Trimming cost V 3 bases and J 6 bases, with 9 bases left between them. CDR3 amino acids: CASSMGTSNEQFF. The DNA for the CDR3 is TGTGCCAGTAGTATGGGGACAAGCAATGAGCAGTTCTTC.

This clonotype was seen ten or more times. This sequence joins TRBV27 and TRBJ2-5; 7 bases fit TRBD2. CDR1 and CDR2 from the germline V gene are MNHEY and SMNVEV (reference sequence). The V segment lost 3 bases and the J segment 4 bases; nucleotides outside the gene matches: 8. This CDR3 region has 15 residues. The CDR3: CASSFSGRAGETQYF. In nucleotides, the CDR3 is TGTGCCAGCAGTTTCAGTGGGAGGGCCGGAGAGACCCAGTACTTC.

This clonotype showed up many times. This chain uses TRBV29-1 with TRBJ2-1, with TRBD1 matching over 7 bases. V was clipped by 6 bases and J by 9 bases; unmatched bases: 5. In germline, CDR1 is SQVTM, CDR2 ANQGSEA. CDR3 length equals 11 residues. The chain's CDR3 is CSVGRQGEQFF. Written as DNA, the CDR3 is TGCAGCGTCGGCCGACAGGGTGAGCAGTTCTTC.

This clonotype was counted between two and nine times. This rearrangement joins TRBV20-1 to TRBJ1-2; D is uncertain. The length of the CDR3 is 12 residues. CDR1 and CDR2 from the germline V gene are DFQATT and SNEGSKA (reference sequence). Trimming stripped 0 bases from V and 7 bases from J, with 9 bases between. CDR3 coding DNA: TGCAGTGCTAGAGACGGGGTTGGTGGCTACACCTTC. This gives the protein CSARDGVGGYTF.

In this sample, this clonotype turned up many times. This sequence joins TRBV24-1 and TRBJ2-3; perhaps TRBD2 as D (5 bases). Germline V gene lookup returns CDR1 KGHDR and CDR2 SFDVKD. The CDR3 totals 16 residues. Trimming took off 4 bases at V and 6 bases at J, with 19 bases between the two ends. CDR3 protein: CATSETEAGRRDTQYF. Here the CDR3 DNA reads TGTGCCACCAGTGAGACTGAGGCAGGCCGGAGGGATACGCAGTATTTT.

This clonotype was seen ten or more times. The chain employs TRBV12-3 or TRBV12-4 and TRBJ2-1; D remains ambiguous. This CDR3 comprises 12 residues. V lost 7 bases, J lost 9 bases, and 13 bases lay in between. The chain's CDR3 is CASTFPRGEQFF. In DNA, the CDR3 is TGTGCCAGCACCTTCCCACGTGGTGAGCAGTTCTTC.

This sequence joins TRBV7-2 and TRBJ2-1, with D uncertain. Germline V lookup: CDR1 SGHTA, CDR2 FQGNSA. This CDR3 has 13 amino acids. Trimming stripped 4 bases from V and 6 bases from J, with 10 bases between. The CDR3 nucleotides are TGTGCCAGCAGCTGGCGCCACCCCAATGAGCAGTTCTTC. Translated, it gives CASSWRHPNEQFF. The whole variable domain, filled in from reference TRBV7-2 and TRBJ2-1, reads GAGVSQSPSNKVTEKGKDVELRCDPISGHTALYWYRQSLGQGLEFLIYFQGNSAPDKSGLPSDRFSAERTGGSVSTLTIQRTQQEDSAVYLCASSWRHPNEQFFGPGTRLTVL.

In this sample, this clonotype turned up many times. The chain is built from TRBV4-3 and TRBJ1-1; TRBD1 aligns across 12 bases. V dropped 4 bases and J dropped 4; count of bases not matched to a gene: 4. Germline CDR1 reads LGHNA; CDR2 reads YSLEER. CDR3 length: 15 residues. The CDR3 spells CASSLRDRGPTEAFF. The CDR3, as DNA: TGCGCCAGCAGCCTACGGGACAGGGGGCCCACTGAAGCTTTCTTT.